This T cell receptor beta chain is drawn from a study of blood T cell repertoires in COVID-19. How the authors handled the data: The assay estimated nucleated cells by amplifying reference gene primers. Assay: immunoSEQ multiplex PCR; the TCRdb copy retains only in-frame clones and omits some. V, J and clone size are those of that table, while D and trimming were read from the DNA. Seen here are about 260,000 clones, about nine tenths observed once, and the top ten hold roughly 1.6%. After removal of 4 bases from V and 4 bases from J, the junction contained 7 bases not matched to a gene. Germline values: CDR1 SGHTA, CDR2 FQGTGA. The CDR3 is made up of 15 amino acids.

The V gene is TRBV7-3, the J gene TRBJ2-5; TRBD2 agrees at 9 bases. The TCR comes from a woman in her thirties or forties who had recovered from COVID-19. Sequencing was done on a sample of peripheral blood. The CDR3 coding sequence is TGTGCCAGCAGCTCCAGGACTAGCGCAGGAGAGACCCAGTACTTC. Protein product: CASSSRTSAGETQYF.